This T cell receptor beta chain comes out of a study of blood T cells in healthy people across ages (dated by TCRdb to 2015 to 2017). About the investigation overall: In model experiments, template switching captured about one uniquely barcoded TCR beta cDNA molecule for every two T cells. Age-related changes in TCR beta repertoire diversity were measured in the study by deep sequencing normalized with unique cDNA molecular identifiers. The donors were split into four age groups: young (average about 15 years), middle-aged (around 37), aged (62) and long-lived (approximately 80). The study analyzed two additional independent replicas of 1 million unique cDNA reads from the same blood draw for two donors, one aged 18 to 29 and one aged 80 or older. The study at large found these results: The long-lived group showed more naive CD4+ T cells, fewer expanded clones and increased TCR diversity than the aged group, suggesting age selection. Because donor CMV infection status was unknown, age-related changes in expanded clonotypes were potentially confounded. Observed TCR beta diversity correlated strongly with the percentage of naive T cells measured by flow cytometry. Observed TCR beta diversity per million T cells fell roughly linearly with age, and a significant reduction was already apparent by age around 40. Since profiling was done on bulk unsorted PBMCs, naive and antigen-experienced compartments could not be conclusively compared. Estimates of total diversity based on one million sequenced T cells were considered lower bounds and underestimates.

CDR1 and CDR2 (MNHEY, SMNVEV) derive from the germline V gene (reference sequence). The CDR3 runs 15 amino acids, cysteine and phenylalanine included. Solely the CDR3 DNA is kept, with 45 bases framed from the first base. Trimming takes 6 bases off V and 4 bases off J; junction bases not matched to a gene: 4. The approximately 39 donors, aged about 6 to 100 years, were systemically healthy Caucasian individuals from Russia. Each donor gave ten milliliters of peripheral blood, drawn into EDTA-treated Vacutainer tubes. Ficoll-Paque density-gradient centrifugation was used to isolate PBMCs, with at least 6.5 million per sample. Trizol reagent was used to extract total RNA from the PBMCs, yielding at least 5 micrograms per sample. For every donor, an aliquot of PBMCs went through flow cytometry to measure the percentages of naive CD45RAhigh/CD27high T cells. This clonotype turned up a few times. Its antigen is not yet known. The sample holds no much larger clone one base away, and base qualities are not on file.

The library was prepared using 5' RACE. Instrument on record: Illumina HiSeq 2500. The second PCR ran for roughly 6 to 11 cycles and used a J-beta primer mix along with a sample-barcoded 5' primer. A unique molecular identifier was introduced onto each TCR beta cDNA molecule by a template-switch 5' adaptor carrying 12 random nucleotides. At least 3 million CDR3-containing paired-end reads were obtained from each sample. First-strand cDNA was synthesized from all RNA with the Mint cDNA synthesis kit, primed by a TRBC-specific oligonucleotide. All cDNA was treated with uracil-DNA glycosylase and then went through a first 18-cycle PCR with the universal primers M1SS and BC2_uni_R. As for the authors' bioinformatics: Each sample was normalized by randomly selecting 1 million high-quality reads, each carrying a distinct molecular identifier. Instead of being binned into consensus sequences, reads with shared molecular identifiers were discarded. CDR3 identification, clonotype clustering and error correction used MiTCR with a Q25 quality threshold and the strictest error-elimination algorithm. Lower-bound total TCR beta diversity was estimated with a nonparametric unseen species model using Euler transformation. TCRdb cleaned the public reads at Q25 with fastp, built clones with MiXCR and kept in-frame beta chains. Duplicate CDR3 protein sequences are folded into a single record with the most common DNA and genes. The V and J calls come from TCRdb's annotation, not from the publication. This sample lists almost 550,000 distinct CDR3 sequences; about 25% were detected once. Just over 8.5% of the sample is in the top ten clones.

These data were likewise used in another study, on T cells of mothers and their children. Looking at the second paper: Donors were nine systemically healthy Caucasian individuals: three mothers and their six children. cDNA synthesis consumed the entire amount of extracted RNA, loaded at approximately 1.6 ug RNA in each 15 ul reaction. Sample barcodes and 2-4 random nucleotides were added via the M1S primer in the second PCR. Over 9.5 million TCR beta CDR3 reads came from each mother, compared with 2.5 million to 3.5 million reads from each child. Thymic selection similarly shapes TCR recombination output in related and unrelated pairs, with minor effect from inherited differences. Normalized repertoire overlap was always slightly but never significantly higher in related than unrelated mother-child pairs. No persistent microchimeric T cell clones were detected, at a sensitivity of around 97 clones per million clonotypes. Deep NGS was used in the study to compare the TCR beta repertoires of mothers and children and to look for features that separate related mother-child pairs from unrelated individuals. Mothers averaged about 37 +/- 4 years of age and children averaged roughly 11 +/- 4 years. After adapters were ligated using NEBNext reagents, the libraries underwent 100+100 nt paired-end sequencing on an Illumina HiSeq 2000. To avoid cross-contamination, the mother libraries and the child libraries were prepared a month apart and sequenced in separate runs. For each donor, between about 500,000 and 2,200,000 distinct TCR beta clonotypes were identified. Naive TCR beta clonotypes were estimated from low-frequency clonotypes matched to each donor's FACS-determined naive share, without sorting.

The material sequenced was blood. The sequence links TRBV27 to TRBJ1-6; the junction holds 9 bases that match TRBD1. The source of this sequence is a boy between 10 and 17 years old in good health. The CDR3 in this case is CASRRTGEYNSPLHF. The base sequence is TGTGCCAGCAGACGGACAGGGGAATATAATTCACCCCTCCACTTT.